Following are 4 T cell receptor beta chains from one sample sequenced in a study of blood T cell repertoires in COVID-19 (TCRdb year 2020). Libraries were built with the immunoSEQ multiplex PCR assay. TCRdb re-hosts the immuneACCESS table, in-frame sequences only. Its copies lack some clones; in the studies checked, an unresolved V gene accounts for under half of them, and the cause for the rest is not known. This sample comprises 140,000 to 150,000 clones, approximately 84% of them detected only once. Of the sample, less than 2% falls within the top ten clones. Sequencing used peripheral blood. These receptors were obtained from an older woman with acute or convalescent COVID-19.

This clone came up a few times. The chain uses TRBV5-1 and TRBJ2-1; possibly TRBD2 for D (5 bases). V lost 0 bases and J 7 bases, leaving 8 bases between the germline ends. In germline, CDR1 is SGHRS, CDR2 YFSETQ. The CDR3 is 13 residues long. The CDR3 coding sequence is TGCGCCAGCAGCTTGGCCGGGGTTAATGAGCAGTTCTTC. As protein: CASSLAGVNEQFF.

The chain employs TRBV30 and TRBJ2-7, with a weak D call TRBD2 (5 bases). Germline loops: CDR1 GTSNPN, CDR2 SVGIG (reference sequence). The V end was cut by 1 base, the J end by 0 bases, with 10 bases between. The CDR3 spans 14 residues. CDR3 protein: CAWSEERSSYEQYF. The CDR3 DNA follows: TGTGCCTGGAGTGAGGAGCGGAGCTCCTACGAGCAGTACTTC.

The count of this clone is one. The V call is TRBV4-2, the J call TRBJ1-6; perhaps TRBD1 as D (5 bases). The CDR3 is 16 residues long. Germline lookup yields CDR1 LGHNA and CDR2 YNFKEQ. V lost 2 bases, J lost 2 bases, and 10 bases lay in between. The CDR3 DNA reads TGTGCCAGCAGCCAACGGGGCGGGACCTATAATTCACCCCTCCACTTT. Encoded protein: CASSQRGGTYNSPLHF.

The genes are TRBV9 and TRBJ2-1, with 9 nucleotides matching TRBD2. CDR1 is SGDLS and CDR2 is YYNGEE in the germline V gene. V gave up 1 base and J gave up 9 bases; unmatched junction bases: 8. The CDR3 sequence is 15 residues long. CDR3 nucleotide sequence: TGTGCCAGCAGCGTACGGGTTAGCGGGAGCGGTGAGCAGTTCTTC. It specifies CASSVRVSGSGEQFF. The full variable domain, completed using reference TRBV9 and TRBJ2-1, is DSGVTQTPKHLITATGQRVTLRCSPRSGDLSVYWYQQSLDQGLQFLIQYYNGEERAKGNILERFSAQQFPDLHSELNLSSLELGDSALYFCASSVRVSGSGEQFFGPGTRLTVL.